This T cell receptor (beta chain) appears in the sequencing data of a study of beta chain features in type 1 diabetes. Study findings and constraints: TCRB CDR3 length was moderately but significantly reduced in all four CD4+ subsets of Type 1 diabetes patients. PCR might preferentially amplify shorter templates, equally in patients and controls.

Notes on this clone: Its cognate antigen is unknown.

Expressed TCRB transcripts were sequenced after all isolated RNA was converted to cDNA. This table comes from immunoSEQ multiplex PCR, and its TCRdb copy is limited to in-frame clones, with some not included. The sample holds some 400,000 clones, about 15% seen once. Cell sorting via CD45RO/CCR7/CD25/CD127/CD95/CD27 was performed to obtain CD4+ naive, central memory, regulatory and stem cell-like memory cells. CDR1 GTSNPN and CDR2 SVGIG come from the germline V gene (reference sequence). CDR3 size: 12 residues. The source is a woman aged 18-30 years in good health. Sequenced material: naive CD4+ T cells from blood. V usage is TRBV30 and J usage is TRBJ1-1; TRBD1 matches 10 bases. DNA for the CDR3: TGTGGCGGGGGGACAGGGGCCACTGAAGCTTTCTTT. This translates into CGGGTGATEAFF.